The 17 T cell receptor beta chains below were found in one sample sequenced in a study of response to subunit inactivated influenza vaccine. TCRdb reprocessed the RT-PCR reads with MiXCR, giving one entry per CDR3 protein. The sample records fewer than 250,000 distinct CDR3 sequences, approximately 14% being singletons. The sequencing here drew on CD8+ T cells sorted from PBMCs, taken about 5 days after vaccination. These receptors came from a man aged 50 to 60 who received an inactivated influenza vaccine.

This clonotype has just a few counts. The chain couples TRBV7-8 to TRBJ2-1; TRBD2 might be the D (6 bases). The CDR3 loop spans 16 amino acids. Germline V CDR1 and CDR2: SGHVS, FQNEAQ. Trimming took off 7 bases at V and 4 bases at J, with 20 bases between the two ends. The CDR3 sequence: CASNTPSVGGYNEQFF. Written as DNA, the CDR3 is TGTGCCAGCAACACACCTAGTGTCGGGGGATACAATGAGCAGTTCTTC.

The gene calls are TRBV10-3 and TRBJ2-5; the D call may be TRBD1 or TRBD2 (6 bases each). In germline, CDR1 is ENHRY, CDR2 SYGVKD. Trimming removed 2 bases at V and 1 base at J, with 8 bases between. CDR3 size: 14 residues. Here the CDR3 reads CAISEPGAQETQYF. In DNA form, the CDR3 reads TGTGCCATCAGTGAGCCGGGGGCCCAAGAGACCCAGTACTTC.

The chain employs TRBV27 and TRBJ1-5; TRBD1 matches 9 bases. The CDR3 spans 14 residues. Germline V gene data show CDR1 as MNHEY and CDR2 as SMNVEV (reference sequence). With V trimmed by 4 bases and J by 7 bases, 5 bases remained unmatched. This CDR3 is CASSSAGQGQPQHF. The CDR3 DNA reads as TGTGCCAGCAGTTCCGCGGGACAGGGACAGCCCCAGCATTTT.

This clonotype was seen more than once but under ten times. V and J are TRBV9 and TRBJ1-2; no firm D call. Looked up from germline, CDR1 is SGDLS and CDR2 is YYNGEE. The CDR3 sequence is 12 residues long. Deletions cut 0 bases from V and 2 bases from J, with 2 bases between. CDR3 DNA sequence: TGTGCCAGCAGCGTAGTCAACTATGGCTACACCTTC. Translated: CASSVVNYGYTF.

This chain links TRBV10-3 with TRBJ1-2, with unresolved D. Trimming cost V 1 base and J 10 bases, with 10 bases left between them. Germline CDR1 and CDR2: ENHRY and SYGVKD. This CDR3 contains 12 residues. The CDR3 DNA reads TGTGCCATCAGTGAGTGGTCCGACGTCTACACCTTC. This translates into CAISEWSDVYTF.

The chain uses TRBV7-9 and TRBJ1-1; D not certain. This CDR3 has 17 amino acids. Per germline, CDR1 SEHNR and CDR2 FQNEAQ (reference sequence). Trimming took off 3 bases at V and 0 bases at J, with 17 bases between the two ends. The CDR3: CASSFLVEGSMNTEAFF. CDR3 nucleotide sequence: TGTGCCAGCAGCTTCCTTGTTGAGGGATCGATGAACACTGAAGCTTTCTTT.

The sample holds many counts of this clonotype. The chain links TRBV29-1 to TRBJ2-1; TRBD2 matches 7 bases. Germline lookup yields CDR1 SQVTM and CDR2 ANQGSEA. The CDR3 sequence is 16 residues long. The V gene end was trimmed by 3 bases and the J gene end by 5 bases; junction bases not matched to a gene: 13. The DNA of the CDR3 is TGCAGCGTTGAGGCCCCTCGGGAGGACCCAAACAATGAGCAGTTCTTC. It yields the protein CSVEAPREDPNNEQFF.

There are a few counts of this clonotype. CDR3 sequence (DNA): TGCGCCAGCAGTTTTACCTCCGGGACTAGCGTCGAGCAGTACTTC. Its protein product is CASSFTSGTSVEQYF. The chain is built from TRBV5-1 and TRBJ2-7, with TRBD2 matching 10 bases. The CDR3 is 15 amino acids. The V gene's germline CDR1 is SGHRS and CDR2 YFSETQ. J lost 6 bases, V lost 5 bases, and 11 bases had no gene match.

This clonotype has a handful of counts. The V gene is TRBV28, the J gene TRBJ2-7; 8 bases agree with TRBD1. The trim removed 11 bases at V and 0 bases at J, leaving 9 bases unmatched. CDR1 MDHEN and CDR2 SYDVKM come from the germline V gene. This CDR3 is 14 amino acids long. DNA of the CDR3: TGTGCCCTCGGGCCAGACAGGGGCTCCTACGAGCAGTACTTC. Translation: CALGPDRGSYEQYF.

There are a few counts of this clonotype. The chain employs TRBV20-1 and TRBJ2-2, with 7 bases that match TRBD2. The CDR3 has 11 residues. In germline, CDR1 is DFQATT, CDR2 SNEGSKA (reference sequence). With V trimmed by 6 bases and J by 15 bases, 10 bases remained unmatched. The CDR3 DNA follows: TGCAGTGCGCTGGGGGGAGGGAGGTTGTTTTTT. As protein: CSALGGGRLFF.

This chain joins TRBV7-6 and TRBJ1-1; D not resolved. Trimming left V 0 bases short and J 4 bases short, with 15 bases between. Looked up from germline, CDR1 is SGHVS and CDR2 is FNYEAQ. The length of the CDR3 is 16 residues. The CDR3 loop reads CASSLASSFGGTEAFF. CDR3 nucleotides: TGTGCCAGCAGCTTAGCATCTAGTTTTGGAGGCACTGAAGCTTTCTTT.

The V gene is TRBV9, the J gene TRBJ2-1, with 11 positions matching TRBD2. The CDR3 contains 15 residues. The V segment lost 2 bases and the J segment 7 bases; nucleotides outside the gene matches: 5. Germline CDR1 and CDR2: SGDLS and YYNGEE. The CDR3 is CASSVETSGDNEQFF. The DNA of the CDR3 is TGTGCCAGCAGCGTTGAGACTAGCGGGGATAATGAGCAGTTCTTC.

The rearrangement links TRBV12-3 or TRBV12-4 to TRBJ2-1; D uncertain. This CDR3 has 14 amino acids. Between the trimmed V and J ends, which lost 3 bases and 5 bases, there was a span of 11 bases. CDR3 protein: CASSFIGWDNEQFF. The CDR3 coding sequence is TGTGCCAGCAGTTTTATCGGTTGGGACAATGAGCAGTTCTTC.

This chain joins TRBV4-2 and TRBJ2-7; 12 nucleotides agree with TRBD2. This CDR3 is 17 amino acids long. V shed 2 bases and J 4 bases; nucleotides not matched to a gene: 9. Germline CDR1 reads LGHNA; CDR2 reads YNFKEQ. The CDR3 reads CASSQRLAGVEVYEQYF. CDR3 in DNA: TGTGCCAGCAGCCAAAGACTAGCGGGGGTCGAGGTGTACGAGCAGTACTTC.

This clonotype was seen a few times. The CDR3 DNA reads TGTGCCAGCAGCTCTACTCCAGGGGCTAATGAGCAGTTCTTC. This translates into CASSSTPGANEQFF. The V gene is TRBV7-9, the J gene TRBJ2-1; a weak D match, TRBD1 (6 bases). The CDR3 consists of 14 residues. In germline, CDR1 is SEHNR, CDR2 FQNEAQ (reference sequence). The V end lost 4 bases, the J end lost 7 bases, and 14 bases lay between the germline ends.

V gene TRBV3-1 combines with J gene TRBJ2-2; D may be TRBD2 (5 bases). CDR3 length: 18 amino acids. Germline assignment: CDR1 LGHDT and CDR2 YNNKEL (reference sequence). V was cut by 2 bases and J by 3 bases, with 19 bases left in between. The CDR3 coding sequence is TGTGCCAGCAGCCAAATCGGAGGTCGCGGAACGCACACCGGGGAGCTGTTTTTT. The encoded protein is CASSQIGGRGTHTGELFF. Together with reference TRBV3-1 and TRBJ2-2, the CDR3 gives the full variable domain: DTAVSQTPKYLVTQMGNDKSIKCEQNLGHDTMYWYKQDSKKFLKIMFSYNNKELIINETVPNRFSPKSPDKAHLNLHINSLELGDSAVYFCASSQIGGRGTHTGELFFGEGSRLTVL.

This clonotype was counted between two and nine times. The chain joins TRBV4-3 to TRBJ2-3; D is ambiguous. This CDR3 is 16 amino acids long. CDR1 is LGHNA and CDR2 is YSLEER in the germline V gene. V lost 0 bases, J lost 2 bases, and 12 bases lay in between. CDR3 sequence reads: CASSQDYPRLTDTQYF. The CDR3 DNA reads TGCGCCAGCAGCCAAGACTACCCGAGACTCACAGATACGCAGTATTTT.